The 23 T cell receptor beta chains in this list originate from one sample, sequenced in a study of T cell repertoires in cytomegalovirus infection. TCRdb re-called the reads with MiXCR, one entry per CDR3 protein. The table lists around 550,000 distinct CDR3 sequences, approximately 25% of them singletons, with 13% in the top ten. Sample: PBMCs. These receptors were obtained from a human donor in good health (CMV status not recorded). Some clones in this sample may be carry-over from other donors' samples.

This rearrangement joins TRBV6-2 or TRBV6-3 to TRBJ2-7; D uncertain. The CDR3 contains 16 residues. V shed 5 bases and J shed 1 base, with 18 bases lying between them. Looked up from germline, CDR1 is MNHEY and CDR2 is SVGEGT. CDR3 sequence reads: CASSTALPYGSYEQYF. The CDR3 coding sequence is TGTGCCAGCAGTACAGCCCTCCCCTATGGATCCTACGAGCAGTACTTC.

This clonotype was counted ten times or more. This chain links TRBV7-2 with TRBJ1-2, with D tentatively TRBD1 (5 bases). Germline CDR1 reads SGHTA; CDR2 reads FQGNSA. The CDR3 has 14 amino acids. V was cut by 5 bases and J by 8 bases, with 18 bases left in between. The CDR3: CASSRTSYDGGYTF. CDR3 sequence (DNA): TGTGCCAGCAGCCGGACATCGTACGATGGCGGCTACACCTTC.

The rearrangement links TRBV7-9 to TRBJ1-5; 7 nucleotides line up with TRBD1. CDR1 is SEHNR and CDR2 is FQNEAQ in the germline V gene (reference sequence). V lost 9 bases and J lost 3; bases outside the gene matches: 5. This CDR3 is 13 amino acids long. CDR3: CASADRDNQPQHF. DNA for the CDR3: TGTGCCAGTGCTGACAGGGACAATCAGCCCCAGCATTTT.

J is TRBJ1-1 and V is TRBV2, with D unresolved. V shed 7 bases and J shed 6 bases, with 12 bases lying between them. Germline values: CDR1 SNHLY, CDR2 FYNNEI. The CDR3 contains 12 residues. The CDR3 is CASTAGRPEAFF. In nucleotides, the CDR3 is TGTGCCAGCACCGCCGGGAGACCTGAAGCTTTCTTT.

This chain joins TRBV10-3 and TRBJ2-3, with 9 bases fitting TRBD2. Germline values: CDR1 ENHRY, CDR2 SYGVKD. The CDR3 runs 14 residues. The V and J ends lost 3 bases and 5 bases, in that order; junction bases with no gene match: 3. The CDR3 spells CAISDGTSQDTQYF. In DNA, the CDR3 is TGTGCCATCAGTGATGGGACTAGCCAAGATACGCAGTATTTT.

The CDR3: CSAKRRADSNQPQHF. The CDR3 DNA reads TGCAGTGCGAAGAGACGGGCCGATAGCAATCAGCCCCAGCATTTT. This chain connects TRBV20-1 to TRBJ1-5; D is unclear. From germline, CDR1 is DFQATT and CDR2 SNEGSKA (reference sequence). V was trimmed by 6 bases and J by 0 bases, leaving 15 bases between them. The CDR3 runs to 15 residues.

CDR3 sequence reads: CASSGQGLGYTF. The CDR3 DNA reads as TGTGCCAGCAGCGGACAGGGATTAGGCTACACCTTC. The chain links TRBV7-2 to TRBJ1-2; TRBD1 aligns across 8 bases. Germline-derived CDR1 and CDR2 are SGHTA and FQGNSA. The CDR3 consists of 12 residues. V lost 5 bases to trimming and J lost 8 bases; unmatched junction nucleotides: 4.

This clonotype turned up a few times. The chain has TRBV12-3 or TRBV12-4 and TRBJ1-1, with D maybe TRBD1 (5 bases). The CDR3 length is 10 residues. V lost 8 bases, J lost 7 bases, and 8 bases lay in between. CDR3 DNA: TGTGCCAGCGGTCAGGGTGAAGCTTTCTTT. Protein sequence: CASGQGEAFF.

There are a few counts of this clonotype. The rearrangement links TRBV6-5 to TRBJ1-5; TRBD1 matches 9 bases. Trimming cost V 6 bases and J 5 bases; bases outside gene matches: 5. CDR1 is MNHEY, CDR2 SVGAGI, per germline. This CDR3 region has 14 residues. Here the CDR3 reads CASRRTGVHQPQHF. Written as DNA, the CDR3 is TGTGCCAGCAGACGGACAGGGGTGCATCAGCCCCAGCATTTT.

This chain joins TRBV9 and TRBJ1-5; 8 bases are shared with TRBD1. The CDR3 covers 13 residues. CDR1 SGDLS and CDR2 YYNGEE come from the germline V gene. Trimming took 3 bases from V and 11 from J; bases not matched to a gene: 7. CDR3 sequence reads: CASSANGQGTQHF. The CDR3 coding sequence is TGTGCCAGCAGCGCCAACGGACAGGGAACCCAGCATTTT.

This clonotype was seen only a few times. The J gene is TRBJ1-6, the V gene TRBV15, with D unclear. Looked up from germline, CDR1 is LNHNV and CDR2 is YYDKDF (reference sequence). This CDR3 has 17 amino acids. Trimming shortened V by 0 bases and J by 0 bases, and 9 bases separated the two germline ends. CDR3 region: CATSRDPRSSYNSPLHF. The CDR3 nucleotides are TGTGCCACCAGCAGAGATCCGCGAAGCTCCTATAATTCACCCCTCCACTTT.

This chain joins TRBV24-1 and TRBJ2-1, with 9 bases fitting TRBD2. The trim removed 9 bases at V and 9 bases at J, leaving 11 bases unmatched. The CDR3 has 14 amino acids. Germline CDR1 reads KGHDR; CDR2 reads SFDVKD. CDR3 nucleotides: TGTGCCACCGCGGGAGGGATAGCGGGCGGTGAGCAGTTCTTC. Protein product: CATAGGIAGGEQFF.

This clonotype came up a few times. The V gene is TRBV28, the J gene TRBJ1-5; no reliable D call. The CDR3 spans 16 residues. CDR1 and CDR2 (germline): MDHEN, SYDVKM. V lost 2 bases and J 2 bases, leaving 13 bases between the germline ends. Here the CDR3 reads CASSLTRGNGNQPQHF. CDR3 DNA: TGTGCCAGCAGTTTAACTAGAGGGAACGGCAATCAGCCCCAGCATTTT.

This chain uses TRBV6-2 or TRBV6-3 with TRBJ1-5; D perhaps matches TRBD1 (5 bases). This CDR3 contains 16 residues. With 6 bases removed from V and 3 bases from J, the gap between germline ends came to 18 bases. CDR1 and CDR2 from the germline V gene are MNHEY and SVGEGT. CDR3 DNA: TGTGCCAGCAGCCATTTCCGACAGCCCTCCAATCAGCCCCAGCATTTT. Translated: CASSHFRQPSNQPQHF.

The V gene is TRBV6-5, the J gene TRBJ2-1; D may be TRBD2 (6 bases). This CDR3 has 14 residues. Germline-derived CDR1 and CDR2 are MNHEY and SVGAGI. V was trimmed by 2 bases and J by 10 bases, leaving 15 bases between them. CDR3 sequence: CASSYDLGLAEQFF. CDR3 DNA sequence: TGTGCCAGCAGTTACGATCTCGGGCTAGCGGAGCAGTTCTTC.

This chain joins TRBV28 and TRBJ2-7, with a weak D call TRBD2 (5 bases). Germline CDR1 reads MDHEN; CDR2 reads SYDVKM. CDR3 size: 11 residues. V dropped 7 bases and J dropped 4 bases, with 8 bases sitting between them. CDR3: CASKREYEQYF. The DNA for the CDR3 is TGTGCCAGCAAACGGGAATACGAGCAGTACTTC.

This clonotype was counted a few times. This chain links TRBV23-1 with TRBJ1-5, with D hard to call. TRBV23-1 is marked as an open reading frame, function uncertain. V lost 4 bases and J 5 bases, leaving 18 bases between the germline ends. The CDR3 length is 16 residues. Here the CDR3 DNA reads TGCGCCAGCAGTCCCGATGGCAGGCCCCTTGATCAGCCCCAGCATTTT. It translates to CASSPDGRPLDQPQHF.

Notes on this clonotype: This sequence may be a read error, since a much larger clone differs from it by one base. The rearrangement joins TRBV11-2 to TRBJ1-4; D gene unclear. Germline-derived CDR1 and CDR2 are SGHAT and FQNNGV. CDR3 length: 15 amino acids. The V end lost 5 bases, the J end lost 8 bases, and 18 bases lay between the germline ends. CDR3 loop: CASSAPGPGKEKLFF. CDR3 DNA: TGTGCCAGCAGCGCTCCCGGACCGGGTAAAGAAAAACTGTTTTTT.

This chain connects TRBV10-3 to TRBJ2-7, with D unresolved. The V gene lost 1 base and the J gene lost 2 bases, with 12 bases spanning the gap. CDR1 is ENHRY and CDR2 is SYGVKD in the germline V gene. The CDR3 contains 15 residues. The CDR3 is CAISELVGSTYEQYF. The CDR3 bases are TGTGCCATCAGTGAGTTGGTGGGATCAACCTACGAGCAGTACTTC.

A few counts support this clonotype. This chain uses TRBV4-3 with TRBJ1-2; the match to TRBD1 covers 9 bases. This CDR3 region has 13 residues. The junction had 6 bases not matched to a gene; V was cut back by 4 bases and J by 9 bases. The germline gives CDR1 LGHNA, CDR2 YSLEER. DNA of the CDR3: TGCGCCAGCAGCCCGGACAGGGGAGTGAGCTACACCTTC. Translated: CASSPDRGVSYTF.

This clonotype was observed a single time. The rearrangement joins TRBV19 to TRBJ1-2; TRBD1 might be the D (5 bases). CDR1 and CDR2 from the germline V gene are LNHDA and SQIVND (reference sequence). The CDR3 runs to 15 residues. Trimming took off 11 bases at V and 7 bases at J, with 26 bases between the two ends. CDR3 region: CASRTPAGVAGGYTF. In nucleotides, the CDR3 is TGTGCCTCCCGAACTCCGGCGGGGGTAGCAGGTGGCTACACCTTC.

This clonotype was observed a few times. V gene TRBV15 combines with J gene TRBJ2-7; D may correspond to TRBD1 or TRBD2 (9 bases each). Per the germline V gene, CDR1 is LNHNV and CDR2 is YYDKDF (reference sequence). The CDR3 extends over 18 amino acids. V was trimmed by 4 bases and J by 2 bases, leaving 24 bases between them. CDR3 amino acids: CATSKDRGAASGAYEQYF. Here the CDR3 DNA reads TGTGCCACCAGCAAGGACAGGGGAGCCGCTAGCGGGGCCTACGAGCAGTACTTC.

The rearrangement uses TRBV20-1 and TRBJ2-3; D call uncertain. V was trimmed by 1 base and J by 0 bases, leaving 11 bases between them. The CDR3 loop spans 15 amino acids. Germline V gene lookup returns CDR1 DFQATT and CDR2 SNEGSKA (reference sequence). The CDR3 sequence is CSARAAATSTDTQYF. As DNA, the CDR3 is TGCAGTGCTAGAGCCGCGGCAACAAGCACAGATACGCAGTATTTT.